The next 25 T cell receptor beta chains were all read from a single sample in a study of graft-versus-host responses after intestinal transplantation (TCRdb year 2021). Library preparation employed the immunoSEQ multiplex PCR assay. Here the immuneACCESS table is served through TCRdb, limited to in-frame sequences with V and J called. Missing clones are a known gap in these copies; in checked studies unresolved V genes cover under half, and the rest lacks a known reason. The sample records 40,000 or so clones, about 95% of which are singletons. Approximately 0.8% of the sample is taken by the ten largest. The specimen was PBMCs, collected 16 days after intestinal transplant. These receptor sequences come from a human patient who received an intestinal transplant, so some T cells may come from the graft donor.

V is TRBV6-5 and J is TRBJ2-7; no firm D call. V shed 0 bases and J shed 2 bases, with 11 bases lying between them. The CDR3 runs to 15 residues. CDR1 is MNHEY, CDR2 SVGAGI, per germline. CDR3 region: CASSYSELPTYEQYF. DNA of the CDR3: TGTGCCAGCAGTTACTCGGAACTCCCGACCTACGAGCAGTACTTC.

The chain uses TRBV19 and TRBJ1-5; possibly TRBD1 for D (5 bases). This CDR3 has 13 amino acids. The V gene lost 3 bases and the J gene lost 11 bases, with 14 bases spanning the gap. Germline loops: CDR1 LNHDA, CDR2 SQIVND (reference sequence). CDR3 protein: CASSIRGGEAQHF. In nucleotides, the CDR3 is TGTGCCAGTAGTATTCGGGGGGGAGAGGCCCAGCATTTT. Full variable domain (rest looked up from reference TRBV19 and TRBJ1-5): DGGITQSPKYLFRKEGQNVTLSCEQNLNHDAMYWYRQDPGQGLRLIYYSQIVNDFQKGDIAEGYSVSREKKESFPLTVTSAQKNPTAFYLCASSIRGGEAQHFGDGTRLSIL.

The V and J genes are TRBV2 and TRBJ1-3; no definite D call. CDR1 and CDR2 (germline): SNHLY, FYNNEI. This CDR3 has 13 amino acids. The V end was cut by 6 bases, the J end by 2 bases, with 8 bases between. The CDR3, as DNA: TGTGCCAGCAGATCCGACACTGGAAACACCATATATTTT. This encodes CASRSDTGNTIYF.

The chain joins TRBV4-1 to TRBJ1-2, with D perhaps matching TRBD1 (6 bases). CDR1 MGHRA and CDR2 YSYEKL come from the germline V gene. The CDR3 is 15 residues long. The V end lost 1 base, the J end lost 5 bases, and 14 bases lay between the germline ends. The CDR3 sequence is CASSQAPGGGYGYTF. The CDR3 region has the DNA TGCGCCAGCAGCCAAGCGCCCGGGGGCGGGTATGGCTACACCTTC.

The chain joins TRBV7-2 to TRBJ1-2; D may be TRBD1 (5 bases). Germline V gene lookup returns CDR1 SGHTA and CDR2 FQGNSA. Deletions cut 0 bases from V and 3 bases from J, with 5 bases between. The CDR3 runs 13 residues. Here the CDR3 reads CASSLARDYGYTF. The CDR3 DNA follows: TGTGCCAGCAGCTTAGCCAGGGACTATGGCTACACCTTC.

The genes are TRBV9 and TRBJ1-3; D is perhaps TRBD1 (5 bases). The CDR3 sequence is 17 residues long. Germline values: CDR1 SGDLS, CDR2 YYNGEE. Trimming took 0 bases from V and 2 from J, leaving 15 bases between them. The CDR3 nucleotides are TGTGCCAGCAGCGTAGAAAAGGGGCCAACCCCTGGAAACACCATATATTTT. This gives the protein CASSVEKGPTPGNTIYF.

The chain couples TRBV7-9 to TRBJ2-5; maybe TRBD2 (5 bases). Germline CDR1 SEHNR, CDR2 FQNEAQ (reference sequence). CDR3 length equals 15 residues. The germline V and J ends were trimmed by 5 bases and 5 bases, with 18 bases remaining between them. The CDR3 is CASSGTRNVWETQYF. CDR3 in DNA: TGTGCCAGCAGCGGTACTAGAAACGTTTGGGAGACCCAGTACTTC.

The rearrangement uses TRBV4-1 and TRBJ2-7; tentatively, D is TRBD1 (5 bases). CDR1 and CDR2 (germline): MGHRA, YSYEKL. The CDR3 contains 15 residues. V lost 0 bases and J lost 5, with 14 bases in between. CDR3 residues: CASSQDPREGHEQYF. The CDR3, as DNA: TGCGCCAGCAGCCAAGACCCCAGGGAAGGCCACGAGCAGTACTTC.

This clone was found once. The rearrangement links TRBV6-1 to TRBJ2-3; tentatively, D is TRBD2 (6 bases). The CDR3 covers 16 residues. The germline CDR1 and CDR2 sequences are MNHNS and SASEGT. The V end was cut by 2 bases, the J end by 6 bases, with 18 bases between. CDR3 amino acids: CASSEWRGSEGDTQYF. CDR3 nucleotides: TGTGCCAGCAGTGAATGGCGGGGTTCCGAGGGGGATACGCAGTATTTT.

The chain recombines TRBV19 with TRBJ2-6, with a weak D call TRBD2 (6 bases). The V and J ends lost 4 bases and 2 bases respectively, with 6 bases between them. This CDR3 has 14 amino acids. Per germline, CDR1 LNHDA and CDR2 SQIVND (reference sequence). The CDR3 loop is CASSTSAGANVLTF. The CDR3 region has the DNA TGTGCCAGTAGTACTAGCGCTGGGGCCAACGTCCTGACTTTC.

Here the CDR3 reads CASSVGSVPSYEQYF. The CDR3 bases are TGTGCCAGCAGCGTAGGTTCCGTCCCCTCCTACGAGCAGTACTTC. V usage is TRBV9 and J usage is TRBJ2-7; D uncertain. Germline lookup yields CDR1 SGDLS and CDR2 YYNGEE. The V end lost 0 bases, the J end lost 0 bases, and 10 bases lay between the germline ends. The length of the CDR3 is 15 residues.

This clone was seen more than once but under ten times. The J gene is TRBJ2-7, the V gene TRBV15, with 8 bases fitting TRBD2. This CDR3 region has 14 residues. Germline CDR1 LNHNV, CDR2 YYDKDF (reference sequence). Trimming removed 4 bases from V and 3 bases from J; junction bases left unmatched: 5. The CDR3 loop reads CATSTGGVSYEQYF. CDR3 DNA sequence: TGTGCCACCAGCACGGGAGGGGTAAGCTACGAGCAGTACTTC.

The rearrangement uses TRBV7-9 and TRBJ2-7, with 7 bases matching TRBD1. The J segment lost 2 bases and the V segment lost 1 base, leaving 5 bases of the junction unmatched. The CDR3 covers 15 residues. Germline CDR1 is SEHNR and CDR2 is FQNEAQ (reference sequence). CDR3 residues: CASSLVGDSPYEQYF. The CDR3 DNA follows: TGTGCCAGCAGCTTAGTAGGGGACAGTCCCTACGAGCAGTACTTC.

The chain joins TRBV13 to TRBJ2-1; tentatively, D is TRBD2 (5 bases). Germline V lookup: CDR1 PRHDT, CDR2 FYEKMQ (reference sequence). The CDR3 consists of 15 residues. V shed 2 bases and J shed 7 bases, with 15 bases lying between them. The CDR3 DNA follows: TGTGCCAGCAGCTTATTCGGAGGAATGGGGAATGAGCAGTTCTTC. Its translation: CASSLFGGMGNEQFF.

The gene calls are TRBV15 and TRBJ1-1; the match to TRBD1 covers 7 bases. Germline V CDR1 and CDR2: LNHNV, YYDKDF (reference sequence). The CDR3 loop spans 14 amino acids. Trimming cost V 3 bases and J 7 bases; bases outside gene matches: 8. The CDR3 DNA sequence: TGTGCCACCAGCAGGAAGACAGGGAAGAATGAAGCTTTCTTT. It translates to CATSRKTGKNEAFF. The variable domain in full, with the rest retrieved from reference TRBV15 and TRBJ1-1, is DAMVIQNPRYQVTQFGKPVTLSCSQTLNHNVMYWYQQKSSQAPKLLFHYYDKDFNNEADTPDNFQSRRPNTSFCFLDIRSPGLGDTAMYLCATSRKTGKNEAFFGQGTRLTVV.

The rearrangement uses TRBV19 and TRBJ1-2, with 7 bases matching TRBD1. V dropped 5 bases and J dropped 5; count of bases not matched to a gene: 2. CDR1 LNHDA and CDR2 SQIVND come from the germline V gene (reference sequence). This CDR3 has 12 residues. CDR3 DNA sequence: TGTGCCAGTAGTGGACAGGAGTATGGCTACACCTTC. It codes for CASSGQEYGYTF.

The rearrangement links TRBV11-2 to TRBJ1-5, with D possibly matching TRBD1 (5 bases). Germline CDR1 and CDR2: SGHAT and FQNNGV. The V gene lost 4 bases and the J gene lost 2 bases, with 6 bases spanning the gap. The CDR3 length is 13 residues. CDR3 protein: CASSSTGNQPQHF. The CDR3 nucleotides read TGTGCCAGCAGCTCGACAGGCAATCAGCCCCAGCATTTT.

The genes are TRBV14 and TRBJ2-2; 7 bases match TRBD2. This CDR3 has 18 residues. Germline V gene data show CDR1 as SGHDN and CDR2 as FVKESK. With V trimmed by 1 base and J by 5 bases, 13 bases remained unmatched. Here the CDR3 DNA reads TGTGCCAGCAGCCAAGGGGGACTACTCGGCGATTATACCGGGGAGCTGTTTTTT. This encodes CASSQGGLLGDYTGELFF.

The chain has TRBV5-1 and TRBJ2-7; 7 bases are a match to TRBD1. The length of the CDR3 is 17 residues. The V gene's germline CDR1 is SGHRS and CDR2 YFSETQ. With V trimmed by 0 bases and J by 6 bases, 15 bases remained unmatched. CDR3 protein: CASSLAWQGVYDGEQYF. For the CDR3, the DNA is TGCGCCAGCAGCTTGGCCTGGCAGGGGGTCTACGACGGCGAGCAGTACTTC.

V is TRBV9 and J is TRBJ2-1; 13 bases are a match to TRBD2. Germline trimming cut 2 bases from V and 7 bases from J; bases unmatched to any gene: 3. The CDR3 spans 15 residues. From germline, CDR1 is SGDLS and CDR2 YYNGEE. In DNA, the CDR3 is TGTGCCAGCAGCGTCGGGACTAGCGGGAAAAATGAGCAGTTCTTC. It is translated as CASSVGTSGKNEQFF.

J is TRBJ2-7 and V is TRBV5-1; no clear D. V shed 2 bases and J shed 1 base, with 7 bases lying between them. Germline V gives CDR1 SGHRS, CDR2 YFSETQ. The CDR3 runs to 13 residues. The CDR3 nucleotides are TGCGCCAGCAGCTTTCGCCAGTCCTACGAGCAGTACTTC. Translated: CASSFRQSYEQYF.

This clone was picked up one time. The CDR3 is CASSPYATSVQETQYF. In DNA form, the CDR3 reads TGCGCCAGCAGCCCGTACGCGACTAGCGTACAAGAGACCCAGTACTTC. V is TRBV5-1 and J is TRBJ2-5; TRBD2 matches 8 bases. Losses at the gene ends were 4 bases for V and 2 bases for J; bases not matched to a gene: 10. Germline CDR1 SGHRS, CDR2 YFSETQ. This CDR3 is built from 16 residues.

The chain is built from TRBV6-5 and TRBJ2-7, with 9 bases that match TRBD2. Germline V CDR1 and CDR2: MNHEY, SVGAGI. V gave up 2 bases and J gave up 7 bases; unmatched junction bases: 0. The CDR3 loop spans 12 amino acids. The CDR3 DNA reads TGTGCCAGCAGTTACGCGGGAGGGGAGCAGTACTTC. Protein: CASSYAGGEQYF.

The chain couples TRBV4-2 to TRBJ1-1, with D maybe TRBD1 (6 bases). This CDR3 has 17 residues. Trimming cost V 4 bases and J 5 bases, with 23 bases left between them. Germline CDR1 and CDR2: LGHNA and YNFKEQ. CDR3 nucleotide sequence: TGTGCCAGCAGCCCCCAAGGCGGGACACTTAGTTTGACTGAAGCTTTCTTT. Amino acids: CASSPQGGTLSLTEAFF.

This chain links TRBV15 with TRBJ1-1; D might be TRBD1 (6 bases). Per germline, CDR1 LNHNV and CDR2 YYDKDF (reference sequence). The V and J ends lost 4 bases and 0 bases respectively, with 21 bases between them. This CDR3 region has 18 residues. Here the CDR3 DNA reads TGTGCCACCAGCACACTGCTTAAGGGGGAGGGGATGAACACTGAAGCTTTCTTT. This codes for CATSTLLKGEGMNTEAFF.